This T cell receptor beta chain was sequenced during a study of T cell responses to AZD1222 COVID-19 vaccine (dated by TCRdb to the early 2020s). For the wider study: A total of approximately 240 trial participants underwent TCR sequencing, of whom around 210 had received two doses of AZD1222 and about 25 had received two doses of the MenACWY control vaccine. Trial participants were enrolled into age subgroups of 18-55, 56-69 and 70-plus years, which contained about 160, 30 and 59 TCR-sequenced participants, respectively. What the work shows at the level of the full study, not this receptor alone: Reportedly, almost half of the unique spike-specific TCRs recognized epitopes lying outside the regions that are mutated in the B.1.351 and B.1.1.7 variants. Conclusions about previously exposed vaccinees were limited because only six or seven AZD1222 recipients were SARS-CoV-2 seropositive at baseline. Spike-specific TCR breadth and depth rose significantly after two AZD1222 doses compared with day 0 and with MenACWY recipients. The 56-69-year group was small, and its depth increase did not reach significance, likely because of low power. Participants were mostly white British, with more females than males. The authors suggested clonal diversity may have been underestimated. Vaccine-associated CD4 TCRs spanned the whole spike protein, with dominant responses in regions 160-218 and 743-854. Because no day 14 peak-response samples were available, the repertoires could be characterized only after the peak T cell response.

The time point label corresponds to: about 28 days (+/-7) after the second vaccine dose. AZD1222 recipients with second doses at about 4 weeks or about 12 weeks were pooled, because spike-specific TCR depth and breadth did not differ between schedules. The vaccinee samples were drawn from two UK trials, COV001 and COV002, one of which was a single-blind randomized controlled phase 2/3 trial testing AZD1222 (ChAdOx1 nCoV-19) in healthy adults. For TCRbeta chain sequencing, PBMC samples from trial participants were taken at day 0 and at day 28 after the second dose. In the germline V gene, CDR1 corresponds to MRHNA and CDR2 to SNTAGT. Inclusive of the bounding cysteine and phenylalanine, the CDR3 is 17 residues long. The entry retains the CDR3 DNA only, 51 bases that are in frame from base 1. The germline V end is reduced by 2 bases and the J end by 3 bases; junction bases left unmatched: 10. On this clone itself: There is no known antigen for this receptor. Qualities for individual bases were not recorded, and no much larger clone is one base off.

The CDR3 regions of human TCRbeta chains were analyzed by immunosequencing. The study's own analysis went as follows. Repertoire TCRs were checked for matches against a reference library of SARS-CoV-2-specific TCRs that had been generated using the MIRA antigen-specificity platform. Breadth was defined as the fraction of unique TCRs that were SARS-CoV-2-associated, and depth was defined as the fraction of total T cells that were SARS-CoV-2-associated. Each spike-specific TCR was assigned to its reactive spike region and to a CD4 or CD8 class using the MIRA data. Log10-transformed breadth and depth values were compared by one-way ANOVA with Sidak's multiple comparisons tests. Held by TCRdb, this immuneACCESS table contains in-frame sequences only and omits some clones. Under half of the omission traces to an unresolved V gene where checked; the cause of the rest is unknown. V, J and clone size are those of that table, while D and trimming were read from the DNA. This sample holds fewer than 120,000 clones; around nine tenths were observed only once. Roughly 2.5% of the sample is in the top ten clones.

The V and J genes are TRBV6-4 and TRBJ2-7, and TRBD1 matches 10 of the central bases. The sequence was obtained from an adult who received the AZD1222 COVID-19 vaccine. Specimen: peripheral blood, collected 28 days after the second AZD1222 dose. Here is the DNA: TGTGCCAGCAGTGACACCCCCGGGGACAGGGGACACTACGAGCAGTACTTC. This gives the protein CASSDTPGDRGHYEQYF.